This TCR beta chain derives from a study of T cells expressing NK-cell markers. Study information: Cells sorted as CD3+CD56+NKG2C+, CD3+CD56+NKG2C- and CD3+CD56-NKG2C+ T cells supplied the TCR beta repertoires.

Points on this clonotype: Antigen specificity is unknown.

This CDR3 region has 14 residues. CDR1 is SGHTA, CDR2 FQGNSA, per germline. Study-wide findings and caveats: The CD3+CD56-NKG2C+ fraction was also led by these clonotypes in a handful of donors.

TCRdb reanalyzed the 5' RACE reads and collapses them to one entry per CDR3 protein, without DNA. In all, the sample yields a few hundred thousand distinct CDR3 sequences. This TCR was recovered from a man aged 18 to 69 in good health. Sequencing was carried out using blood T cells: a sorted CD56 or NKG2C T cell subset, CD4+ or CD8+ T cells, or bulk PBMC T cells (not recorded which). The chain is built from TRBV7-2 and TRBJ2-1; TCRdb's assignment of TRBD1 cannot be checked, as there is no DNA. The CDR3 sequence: CASGARHRSNEQFF.